The 11 T cell receptor beta chains reported below all come from one sample, sequenced in a study of T cells expressing NK-cell markers. TCRdb derives one entry per CDR3 protein from the 5' RACE reads, leaving out DNA. This repertoire includes about 410,000 distinct CDR3 sequences. Sequenced: blood T cells: a sorted CD56 or NKG2C T cell subset, CD4+ or CD8+ T cells, or bulk PBMC T cells (not recorded which). Receptors originate from a woman in her 50s in good health.

The J gene is TRBJ2-2, the V gene TRBV24-1; TCRdb's D call of TRBD1 is untestable without DNA. The germline V gene has CDR1 KGHDR and CDR2 SFDVKD. The CDR3 covers 13 residues. CDR3 amino acids: CATGQEVTGELFF.

J is TRBJ2-1 and V is TRBV29-1; as DNA is missing, the TRBD1 call by TCRdb cannot be tested. The CDR3 loop spans 15 amino acids. In germline, CDR1 is SQVTM, CDR2 ANQGSEA. This CDR3 is CSVVGSRDRYNEQFF.

This chain connects TRBV14 to TRBJ2-6. Germline lookup yields CDR1 SGHDN and CDR2 FVKESK. The CDR3 has 17 residues. CDR3 residues: CASSQRDTYSGANVLTF.

The rearrangement links TRBV19 to TRBJ2-1; no DNA is available, so the TRBD2 call from TCRdb remains unchecked. Germline-derived CDR1 and CDR2 are LNHDA and SQIVND (reference sequence). The CDR3 extends over 15 amino acids. Here the CDR3 reads CASRGDGRLTGEQFF.

The genes are TRBV5-1 and TRBJ2-1; TCRdb calls TRBD2, which cannot be checked without DNA. The CDR3 is 15 residues long. The V gene's germline CDR1 is SGHRS and CDR2 YFSETQ. The CDR3 protein is CASSLGLAGGLWQFF.

This sequence joins TRBV7-2 and TRBJ1-2; the TCRdb call, TRBD1, lacks DNA for checking. The CDR3 has 14 residues. From germline, CDR1 is SGHTA and CDR2 FQGNSA. The CDR3: CASSFGQGAIGYTF.

The chain joins TRBV9 to TRBJ1-2. CDR3 length: 14 residues. Germline V gives CDR1 SGDLS, CDR2 YYNGEE. The CDR3 sequence is CASSVALADYGYTF.

The chain links TRBV7-8 to TRBJ2-5; absent DNA, TCRdb's TRBD1 call cannot be checked. This CDR3 has 15 amino acids. Germline lookup yields CDR1 SGHVS and CDR2 FQNEAQ. The CDR3 region is CASSLAGGFRETQYF.

The rearrangement uses TRBV11-3 and TRBJ2-1; checking the TCRdb D call of TRBD1 is not possible without DNA. CDR1 and CDR2 (germline): SGHNT, YENEEA. This CDR3 region has 14 residues. The CDR3 loop reads CASSYQGARNEQFF.

The chain carries TRBV7-9 and TRBJ2-3; TCRdb calls TRBD2, which cannot be checked without DNA. Germline V lookup: CDR1 SEHNR, CDR2 FQNEAQ (reference sequence). This CDR3 is 15 amino acids long. The CDR3 spells CASSPRAREGRTQYF.

The V gene is TRBV12-3 or TRBV12-4, the J gene TRBJ2-1; the TCRdb D gene call, TRBD1, has no DNA to confirm it. The CDR3 is 16 amino acids. This CDR3 is CASSPHQGTGGNEQFF.